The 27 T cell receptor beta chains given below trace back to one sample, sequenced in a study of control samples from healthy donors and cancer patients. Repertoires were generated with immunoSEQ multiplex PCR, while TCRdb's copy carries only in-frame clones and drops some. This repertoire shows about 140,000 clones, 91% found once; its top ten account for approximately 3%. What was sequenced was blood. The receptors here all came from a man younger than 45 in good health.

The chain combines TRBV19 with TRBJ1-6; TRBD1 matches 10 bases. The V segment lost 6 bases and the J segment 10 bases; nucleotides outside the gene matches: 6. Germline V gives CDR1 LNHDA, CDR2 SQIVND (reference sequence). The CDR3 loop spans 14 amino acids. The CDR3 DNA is TGTGCCAGTAGCCCCCGACAGGGGGCGTCACCCCTCCACTTT. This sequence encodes CASSPRQGASPLHF.

In DNA form, the CDR3 reads TGTGCCAGCAGTTACGATAGTCTTAGTAACAATGAGCAGTTCTTC. Protein sequence: CASSYDSLSNNEQFF. The chain is built from TRBV6-5 and TRBJ2-1, with no clear D. The CDR3 extends over 15 amino acids. Germline CDR1 reads MNHEY; CDR2 reads SVGAGI. The V gene lost 2 bases and the J gene lost 5 bases, with 13 bases spanning the gap.

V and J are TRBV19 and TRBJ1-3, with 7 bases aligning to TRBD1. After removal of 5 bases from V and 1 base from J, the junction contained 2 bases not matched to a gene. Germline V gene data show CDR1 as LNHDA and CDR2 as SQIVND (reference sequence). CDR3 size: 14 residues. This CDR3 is CASSSDRSGNTIYF. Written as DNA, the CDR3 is TGTGCCAGTAGTTCGGACAGGTCTGGAAACACCATATATTTT.

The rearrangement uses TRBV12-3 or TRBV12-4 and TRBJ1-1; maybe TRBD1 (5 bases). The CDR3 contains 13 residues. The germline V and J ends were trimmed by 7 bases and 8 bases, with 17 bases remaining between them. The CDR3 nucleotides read TGTGCCAGCACCCCGGGGGTGAGATCGGAAGCTTTCTTT. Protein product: CASTPGVRSEAFF.

CDR3 amino acids: CASSLRGTNEKLFF. The CDR3 DNA reads as TGTGCCAGCAGTCTCAGGGGAACTAATGAAAAACTGTTTTTT. This rearrangement joins TRBV2 to TRBJ1-4, with D maybe TRBD1 (6 bases). The CDR3 length is 14 residues. Looked up from germline, CDR1 is SNHLY and CDR2 is FYNNEI. V lost 5 bases to trimming and J lost 1 base, with 8 bases between them.

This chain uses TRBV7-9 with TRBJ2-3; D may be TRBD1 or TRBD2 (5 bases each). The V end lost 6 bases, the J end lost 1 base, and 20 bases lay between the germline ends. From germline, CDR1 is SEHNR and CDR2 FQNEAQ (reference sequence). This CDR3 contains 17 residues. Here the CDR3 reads CASSPPWGTHRTDTQYF. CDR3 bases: TGTGCCAGCAGTCCTCCTTGGGGGACCCACCGCACAGATACGCAGTATTTT.

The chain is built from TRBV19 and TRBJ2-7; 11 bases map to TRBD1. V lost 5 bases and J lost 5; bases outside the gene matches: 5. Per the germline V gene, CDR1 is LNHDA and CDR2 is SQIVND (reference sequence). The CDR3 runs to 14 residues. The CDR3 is CASSPGQGADEQYF. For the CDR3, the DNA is TGTGCCAGTAGTCCCGGACAGGGGGCCGACGAGCAGTACTTC.

CDR3 in amino acids: CSHGAGDGYTF. CDR3 in DNA: TGCAGTCACGGGGCAGGGGACGGCTACACCTTC. The chain has TRBV29-1 and TRBJ1-2, with a weak D call TRBD1 (6 bases). CDR3 length: 11 amino acids. The germline gives CDR1 SQVTM, CDR2 ANQGSEA.

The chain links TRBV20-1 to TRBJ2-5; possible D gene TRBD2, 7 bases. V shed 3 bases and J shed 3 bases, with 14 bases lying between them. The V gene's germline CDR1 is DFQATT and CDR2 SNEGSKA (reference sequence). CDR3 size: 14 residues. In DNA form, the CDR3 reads TGCAGTGCTAGTAGTGGGGGGGCTAAAGAGACCCAGTACTTC. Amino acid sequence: CSASSGGAKETQYF.

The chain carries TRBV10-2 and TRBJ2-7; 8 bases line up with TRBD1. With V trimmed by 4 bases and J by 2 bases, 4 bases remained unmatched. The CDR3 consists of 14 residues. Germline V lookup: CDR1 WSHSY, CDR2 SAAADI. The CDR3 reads CASSVGQGPYEQYF. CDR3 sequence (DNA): TGCGCCAGCAGTGTAGGACAGGGACCCTACGAGCAGTACTTC.

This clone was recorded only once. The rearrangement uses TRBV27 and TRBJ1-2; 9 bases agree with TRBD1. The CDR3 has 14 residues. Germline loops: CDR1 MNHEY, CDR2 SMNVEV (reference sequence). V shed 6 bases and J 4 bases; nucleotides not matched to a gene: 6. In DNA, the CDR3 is TGTGCCAGCAGCCCACAGGGGGCGTTCTATGGCTACACCTTC. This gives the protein CASSPQGAFYGYTF.

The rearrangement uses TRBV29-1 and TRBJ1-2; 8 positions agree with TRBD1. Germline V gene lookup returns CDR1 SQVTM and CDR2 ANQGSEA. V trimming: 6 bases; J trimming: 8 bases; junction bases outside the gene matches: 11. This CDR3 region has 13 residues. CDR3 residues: CSVGDRPLEGYTF. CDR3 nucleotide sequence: TGCAGCGTCGGGGACAGGCCTCTTGAGGGCTACACCTTC.

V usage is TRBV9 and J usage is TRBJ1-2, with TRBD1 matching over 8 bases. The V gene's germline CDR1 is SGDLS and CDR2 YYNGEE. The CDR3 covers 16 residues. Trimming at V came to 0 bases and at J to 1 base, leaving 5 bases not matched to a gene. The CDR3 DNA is TGTGCCAGCAGCGTAGACCCCACAGGGGGTAACTATGGCTACACCTTC. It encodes CASSVDPTGGNYGYTF.

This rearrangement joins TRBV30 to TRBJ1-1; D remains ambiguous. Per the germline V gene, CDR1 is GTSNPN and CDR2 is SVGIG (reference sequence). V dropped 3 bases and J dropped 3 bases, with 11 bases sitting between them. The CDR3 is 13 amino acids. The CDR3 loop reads CAWRARRDTEAFF. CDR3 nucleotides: TGTGCCTGGAGAGCTCGGAGGGACACTGAAGCTTTCTTT.

The CDR3: CASSASANSNQPQHF. CDR3 sequence (DNA): TGTGCCAGCAGTGCCAGTGCTAATAGCAATCAGCCCCAGCATTTT. The chain links TRBV25-1 to TRBJ1-5; D gene uncertain. Trimming took off 4 bases at V and 0 bases at J, with 10 bases between the two ends. Per the germline V gene, CDR1 is MGHDK and CDR2 is SYGVNS. This CDR3 is built from 15 residues.

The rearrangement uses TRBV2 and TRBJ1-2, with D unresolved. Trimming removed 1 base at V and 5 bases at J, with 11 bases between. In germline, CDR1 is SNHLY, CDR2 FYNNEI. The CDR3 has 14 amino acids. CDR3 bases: TGTGCCAGCAGTGAAGGCTCGTCCTTGTATGGCTACACCTTC. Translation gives CASSEGSSLYGYTF.

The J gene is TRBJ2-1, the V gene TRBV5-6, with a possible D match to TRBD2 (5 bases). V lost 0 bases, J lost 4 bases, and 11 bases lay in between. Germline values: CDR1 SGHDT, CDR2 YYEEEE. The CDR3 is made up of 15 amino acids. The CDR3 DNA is TGTGCCAGCAGCTTGGCTAGCTTCCCATACAATGAGCAGTTCTTC. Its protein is CASSLASFPYNEQFF.

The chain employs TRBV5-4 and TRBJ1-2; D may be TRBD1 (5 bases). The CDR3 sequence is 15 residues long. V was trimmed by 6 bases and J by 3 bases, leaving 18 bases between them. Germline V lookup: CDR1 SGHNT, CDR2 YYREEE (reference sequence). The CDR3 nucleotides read TGTGCCAGCACCCTAGGGAGGACACTGGACTATGGCTACACCTTC. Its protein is CASTLGRTLDYGYTF.

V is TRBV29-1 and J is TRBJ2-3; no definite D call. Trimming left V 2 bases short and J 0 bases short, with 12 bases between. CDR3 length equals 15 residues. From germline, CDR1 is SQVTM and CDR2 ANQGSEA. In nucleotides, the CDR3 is TGCAGCGTTGAATACCTCAGTCAGAGCACAGATACGCAGTATTTT. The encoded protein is CSVEYLSQSTDTQYF.

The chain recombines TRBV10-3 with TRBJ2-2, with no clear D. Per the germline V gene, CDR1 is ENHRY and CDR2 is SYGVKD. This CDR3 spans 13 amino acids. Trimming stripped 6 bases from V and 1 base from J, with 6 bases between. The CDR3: CAISTENTGELFF. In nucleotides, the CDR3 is TGTGCCATCAGCACCGAGAACACCGGGGAGCTGTTTTTT.

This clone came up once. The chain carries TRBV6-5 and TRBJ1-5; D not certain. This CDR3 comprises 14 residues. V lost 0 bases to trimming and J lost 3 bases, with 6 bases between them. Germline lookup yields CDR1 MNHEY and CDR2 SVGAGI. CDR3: CASSYSGANQPQHF. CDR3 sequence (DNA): TGTGCCAGCAGTTACTCAGGAGCCAATCAGCCCCAGCATTTT.

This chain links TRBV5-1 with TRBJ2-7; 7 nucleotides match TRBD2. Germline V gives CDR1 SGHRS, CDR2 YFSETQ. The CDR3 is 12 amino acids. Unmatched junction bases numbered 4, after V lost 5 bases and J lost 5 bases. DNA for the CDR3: TGCGCCAGCAGAGGGAGGGGCGACGAGCAGTACTTC. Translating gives CASRGRGDEQYF.

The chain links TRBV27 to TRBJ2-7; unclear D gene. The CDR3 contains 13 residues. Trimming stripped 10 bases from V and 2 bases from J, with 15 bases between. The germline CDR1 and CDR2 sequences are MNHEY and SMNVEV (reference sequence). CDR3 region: CATYEGYPYEQYF. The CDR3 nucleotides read TGTGCCACCTACGAAGGGTATCCCTACGAGCAGTACTTC.

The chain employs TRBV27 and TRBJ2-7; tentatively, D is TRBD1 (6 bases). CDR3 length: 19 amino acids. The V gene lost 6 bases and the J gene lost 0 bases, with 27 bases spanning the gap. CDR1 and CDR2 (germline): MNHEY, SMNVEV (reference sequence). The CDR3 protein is CASSPAPGTRRYTSYEQYF. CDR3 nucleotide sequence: TGTGCCAGCAGCCCAGCCCCAGGGACAAGACGTTATACCTCCTACGAGCAGTACTTC.

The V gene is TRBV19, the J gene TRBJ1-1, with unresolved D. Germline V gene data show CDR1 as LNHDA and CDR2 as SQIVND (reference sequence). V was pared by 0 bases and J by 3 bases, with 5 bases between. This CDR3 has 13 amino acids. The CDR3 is CASSIDLHTEAFF. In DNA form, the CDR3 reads TGTGCCAGTAGTATAGACCTGCACACTGAAGCTTTCTTT.

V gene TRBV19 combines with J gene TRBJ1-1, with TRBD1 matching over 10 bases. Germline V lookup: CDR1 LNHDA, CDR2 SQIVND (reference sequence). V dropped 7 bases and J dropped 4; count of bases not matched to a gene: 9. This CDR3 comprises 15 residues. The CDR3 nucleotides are TGTGCCAGTAAAGTGACAGGGGGCTTGGGCACTGAAGCTTTCTTT. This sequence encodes CASKVTGGLGTEAFF.

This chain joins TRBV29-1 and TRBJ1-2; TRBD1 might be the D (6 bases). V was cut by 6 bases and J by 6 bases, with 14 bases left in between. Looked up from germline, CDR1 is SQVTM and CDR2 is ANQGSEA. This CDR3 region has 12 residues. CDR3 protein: CSVPGTRDGYTF. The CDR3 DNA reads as TGCAGCGTGCCGGGGACAAGGGATGGCTACACCTTC.